This T cell receptor beta chain derives from a study of glioma-infiltrating T cells after dendritic cell vaccination. The V end lost 7 bases, the J end lost 0 bases, and 19 bases lay between the germline ends. Germline lookup yields CDR1 ENHRY and CDR2 SYGVKD. This CDR3 is 16 amino acids long. Documented time point: after dendritic cell vaccination, including at tumor progression/relapse. The primer mix had 60 V beta and 13 J beta primers. Using immunoSEQ multiplex PCR, the repertoire was profiled, and TCRdb retains in-frame clones only, with some absent. There are about 65,000 clones in the sample; 86% occur only once, and roughly 11% lies in the top ten.

The sequencing here drew on blood, taken after dendritic cell vaccination. The clonotype originates from a human donor with glioblastoma. The chain is built from TRBV10-3 and TRBJ2-7; D possibly corresponds to TRBD2 (5 bases). The CDR3 DNA sequence: TGTGCCATCACTACTGACCGACCAGGAGGCTCCTACGAGCAGTACTTC. It codes for CAITTDRPGGSYEQYF.